This T cell receptor beta chain was found in a study of T cell changes during pregnancy in multiple sclerosis. Measured with immunoSEQ multiplex PCR; TCRdb has only the in-frame clones, and not every one. The repertoire includes about 60,000 clones, about 90% of them detected once, and roughly 0.2% sits in the top ten. Germline V gene sequence: CDR1 MGHDK, CDR2 SYGVNS. The length of the CDR3 is 15 residues. The V end lost 1 base, the J end lost 4 bases, and 11 bases lay between the germline ends. The specimen was CD4+ T cells from peripheral blood mononuclear cells, collected in the second trimester of pregnancy. This rearrangement joins TRBV25-1 to TRBJ1-5; D gene unclear. The TCR sequence derives from a female donor with multiple sclerosis, enrolled in a pregnancy study. In DNA form, the CDR3 reads TGTGCCAGCAGTGAATCCGACGGAGATAATCAGCCCCAGCATTTT. Translating it yields CASSESDGDNQPQHF.